This T cell receptor beta chain was retrieved from a study of blood T cell repertoires in COVID-19. About the study: COVID-19 samples collected from the United States, Italy and Spain covered acute and convalescent phases. T cells, B-cell-depleted T cells, or PBMCs supplied cDNA or gDNA.

The germline gives CDR1 MNHEY, CDR2 SMNVEV (reference sequence). V gave up 2 bases and J gave up 1 base, with 15 bases separating them. The CDR3 sequence is 16 residues long. Authors' methods: Reference gene primer amplification in the assay estimated nucleated cell counts. Produced via immunoSEQ multiplex PCR; TCRdb's table is partial and in-frame only. The V and J calls and clone size are taken from that table; D and trimming were inferred from the DNA. The table includes approximately 150,000 clones, 84% detected once. The source material was peripheral blood. The V gene is TRBV27, the J gene TRBJ2-7; TRBD2 might be the D (6 bases). The TCR comes from a man in his 60s with acute or convalescent COVID-19. The CDR3: CASSLRQSRGSYEQYF. CDR3 nucleotides: TGTGCCAGCAGTTTAAGGCAGAGCCGGGGGTCCTACGAGCAGTACTTC.